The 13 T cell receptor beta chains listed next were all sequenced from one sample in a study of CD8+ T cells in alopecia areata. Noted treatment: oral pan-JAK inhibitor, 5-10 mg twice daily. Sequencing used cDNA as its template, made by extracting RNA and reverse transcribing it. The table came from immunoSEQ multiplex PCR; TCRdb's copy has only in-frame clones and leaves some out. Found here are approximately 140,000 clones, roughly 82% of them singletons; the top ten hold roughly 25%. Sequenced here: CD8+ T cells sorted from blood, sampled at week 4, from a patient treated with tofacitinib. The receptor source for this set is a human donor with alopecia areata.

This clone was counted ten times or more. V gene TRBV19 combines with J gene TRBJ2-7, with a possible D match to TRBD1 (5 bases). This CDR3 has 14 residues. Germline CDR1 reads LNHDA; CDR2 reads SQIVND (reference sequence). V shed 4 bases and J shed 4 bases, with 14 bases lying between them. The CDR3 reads CASSTTESVYEQYF. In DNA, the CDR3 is TGTGCCAGTAGTACGACAGAGAGTGTGTACGAGCAGTACTTC.

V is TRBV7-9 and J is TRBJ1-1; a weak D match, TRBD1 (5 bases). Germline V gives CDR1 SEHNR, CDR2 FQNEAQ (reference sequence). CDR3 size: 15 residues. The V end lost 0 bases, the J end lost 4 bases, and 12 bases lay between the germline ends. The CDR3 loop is CASSLAQGMGTEAFF. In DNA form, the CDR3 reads TGTGCCAGCAGCTTAGCCCAGGGCATGGGCACTGAAGCTTTCTTT.

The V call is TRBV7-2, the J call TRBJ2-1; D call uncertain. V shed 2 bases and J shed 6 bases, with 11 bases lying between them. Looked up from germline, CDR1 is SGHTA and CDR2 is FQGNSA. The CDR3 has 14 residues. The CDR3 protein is CASSLRNPLNEQFF. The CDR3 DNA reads TGTGCCAGCAGCTTACGAAATCCTCTCAATGAGCAGTTCTTC. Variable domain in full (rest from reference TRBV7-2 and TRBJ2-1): GAGVSQSPSNKVTEKGKDVELRCDPISGHTALYWYRQSLGQGLEFLIYFQGNSAPDKSGLPSDRFSAERTGGSVSTLTIQRTQQEDSAVYLCASSLRNPLNEQFFGPGTRLTVL.

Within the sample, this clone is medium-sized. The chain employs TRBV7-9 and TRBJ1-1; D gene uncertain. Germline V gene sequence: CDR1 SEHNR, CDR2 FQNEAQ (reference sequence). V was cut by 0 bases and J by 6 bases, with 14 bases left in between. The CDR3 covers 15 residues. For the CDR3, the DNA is TGTGCCAGCAGCTTAGCTTTAGGGTCGGGCGCTGAAGCTTTCTTT. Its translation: CASSLALGSGAEAFF.

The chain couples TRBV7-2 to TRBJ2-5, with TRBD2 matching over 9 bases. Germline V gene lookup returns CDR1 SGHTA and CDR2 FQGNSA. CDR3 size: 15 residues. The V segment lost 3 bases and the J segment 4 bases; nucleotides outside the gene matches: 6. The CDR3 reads CASSLYSGGGETQYF. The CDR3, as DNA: TGTGCCAGCAGCTTGTATAGCGGGGGAGGAGAGACCCAGTACTTC.

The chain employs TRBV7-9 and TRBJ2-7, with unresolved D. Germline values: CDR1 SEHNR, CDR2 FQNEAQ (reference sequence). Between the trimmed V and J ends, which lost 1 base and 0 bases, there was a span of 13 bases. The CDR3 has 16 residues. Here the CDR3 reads CASSLVSQQYSYEQYF. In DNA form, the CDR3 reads TGTGCCAGCAGCTTAGTATCGCAGCAATACTCCTACGAGCAGTACTTC.

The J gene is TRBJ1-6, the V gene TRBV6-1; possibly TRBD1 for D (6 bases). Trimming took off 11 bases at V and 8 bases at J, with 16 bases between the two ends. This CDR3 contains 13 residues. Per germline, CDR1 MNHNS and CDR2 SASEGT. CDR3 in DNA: TGTGCCTCCAACGGGGGCTTGGATTCACCCCTCCACTTT. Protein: CASNGGLDSPLHF.

CDR3 in amino acids: CASSFEGLAETQYF. In nucleotides, the CDR3 is TGTGCCAGCAGCTTTGAGGGTTTGGCGGAGACCCAGTACTTC. The rearrangement joins TRBV7-6 to TRBJ2-5, with D tentatively TRBD2 (5 bases). Trimming removed 3 bases from V and 5 bases from J, with 13 bases in between. The CDR3 is 14 amino acids. Germline CDR1 and CDR2: SGHVS and FNYEAQ.

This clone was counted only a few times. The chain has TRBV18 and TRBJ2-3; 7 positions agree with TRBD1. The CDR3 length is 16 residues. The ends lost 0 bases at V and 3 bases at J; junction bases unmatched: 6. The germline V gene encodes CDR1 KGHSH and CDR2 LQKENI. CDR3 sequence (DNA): TGTGCCAGCTCACCACCGCAGACAGGGTTAACAGATACGCAGTATTTT. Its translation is CASSPPQTGLTDTQYF. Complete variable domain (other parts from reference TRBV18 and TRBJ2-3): NAGVMQNPRHLVRRRGQEARLRCSPMKGHSHVYWYRQLPEEGLKFMVYLQKENIIDESGMPKERFSAEFPKEGPSILRIQQVVRGDSAAYFCASSPPQTGLTDTQYFGPGTRLTVL.

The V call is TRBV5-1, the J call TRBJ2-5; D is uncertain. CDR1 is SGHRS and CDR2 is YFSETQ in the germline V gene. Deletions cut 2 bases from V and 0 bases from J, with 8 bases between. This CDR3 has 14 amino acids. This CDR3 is CASSFARHQETQYF. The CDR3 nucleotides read TGCGCCAGCAGCTTCGCCAGACACCAAGAGACCCAGTACTTC.

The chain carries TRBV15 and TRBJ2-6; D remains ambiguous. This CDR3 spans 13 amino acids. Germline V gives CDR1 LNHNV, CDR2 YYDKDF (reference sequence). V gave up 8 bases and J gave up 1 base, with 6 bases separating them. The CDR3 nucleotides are TGTGCCACCTGGGGATCTGGGGCCAACGTCCTGACTTTC. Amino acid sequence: CATWGSGANVLTF. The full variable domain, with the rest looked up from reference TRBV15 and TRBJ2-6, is DAMVIQNPRYQVTQFGKPVTLSCSQTLNHNVMYWYQQKSSQAPKLLFHYYDKDFNNEADTPDNFQSRRPNTSFCFLDIRSPGLGDTAMYLCATWGSGANVLTFGAGSRLTVL.

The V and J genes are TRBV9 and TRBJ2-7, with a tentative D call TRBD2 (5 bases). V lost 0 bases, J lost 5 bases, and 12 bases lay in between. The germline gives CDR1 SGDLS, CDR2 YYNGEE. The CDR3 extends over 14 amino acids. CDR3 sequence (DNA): TGTGCCAGCAGCGTAGACCGGGGAACGGACGAGCAGTACTTC. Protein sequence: CASSVDRGTDEQYF.

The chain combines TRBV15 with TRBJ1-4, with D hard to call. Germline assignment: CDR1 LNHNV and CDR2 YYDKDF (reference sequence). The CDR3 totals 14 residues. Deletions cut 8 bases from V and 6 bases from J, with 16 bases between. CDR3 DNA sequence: TGTGCCACCTGGGGAGGTTGGACTTATGAAAAACTGTTTTTT. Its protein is CATWGGWTYEKLFF.